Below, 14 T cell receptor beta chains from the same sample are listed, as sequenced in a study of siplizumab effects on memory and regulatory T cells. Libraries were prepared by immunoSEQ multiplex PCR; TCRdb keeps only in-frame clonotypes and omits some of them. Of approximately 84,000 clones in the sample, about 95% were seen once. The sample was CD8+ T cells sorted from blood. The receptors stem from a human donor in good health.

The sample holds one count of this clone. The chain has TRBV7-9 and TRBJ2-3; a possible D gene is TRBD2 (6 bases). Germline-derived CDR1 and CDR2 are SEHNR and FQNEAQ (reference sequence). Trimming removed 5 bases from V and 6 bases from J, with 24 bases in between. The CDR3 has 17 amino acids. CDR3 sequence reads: CASSKSMGGPGPDTQYF. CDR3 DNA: TGTGCCAGCAGCAAGTCTATGGGAGGTCCCGGTCCGGATACGCAGTATTTT. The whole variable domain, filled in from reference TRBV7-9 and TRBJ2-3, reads DTGVSQNPRHKITKRGQNVTFRCDPISEHNRLYWYRQTLGQGPEFLTYFQNEAQLEKSRLLSDRFSAERPKGSFSTLEIQRTEQGDSAMYLCASSKSMGGPGPDTQYFGPGTRLTVL.

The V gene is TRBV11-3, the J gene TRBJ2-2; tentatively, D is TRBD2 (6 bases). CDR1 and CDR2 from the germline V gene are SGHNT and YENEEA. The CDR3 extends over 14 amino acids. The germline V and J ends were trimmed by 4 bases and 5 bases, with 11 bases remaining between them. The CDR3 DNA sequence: TGTGCCAGCAGCTCGCGGGACCAAACCGGGGAGCTGTTTTTT. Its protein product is CASSSRDQTGELFF.

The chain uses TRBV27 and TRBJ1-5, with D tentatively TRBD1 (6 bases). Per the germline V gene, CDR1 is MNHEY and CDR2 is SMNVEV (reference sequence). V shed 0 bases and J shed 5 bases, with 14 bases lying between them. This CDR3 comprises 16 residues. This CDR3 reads CASSLSGGLLDQPQHF. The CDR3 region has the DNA TGTGCCAGCAGTTTATCGGGGGGGCTATTGGATCAGCCCCAGCATTTT.

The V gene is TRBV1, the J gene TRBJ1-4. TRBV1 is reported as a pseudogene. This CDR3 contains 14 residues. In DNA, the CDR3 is TGCACCAGCAGCCAACCGGCCAATAATGAAAAACTGTTTTTT. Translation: CTSSQPANNEKLFF.

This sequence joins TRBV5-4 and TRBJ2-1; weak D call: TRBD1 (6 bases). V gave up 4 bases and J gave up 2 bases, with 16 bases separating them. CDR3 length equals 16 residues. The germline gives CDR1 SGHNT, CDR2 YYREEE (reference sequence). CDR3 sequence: CASSPRQELTYNEQFF. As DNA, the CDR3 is TGTGCCAGCAGCCCGAGACAGGAATTAACCTACAATGAGCAGTTCTTC.

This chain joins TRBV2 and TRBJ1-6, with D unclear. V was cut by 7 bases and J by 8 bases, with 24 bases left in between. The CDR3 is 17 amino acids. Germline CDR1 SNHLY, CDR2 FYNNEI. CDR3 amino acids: CASIARPNRGIHSPLHF. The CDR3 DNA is TGTGCCAGCATCGCTCGACCGAATCGAGGGATACATTCACCCCTCCACTTT.

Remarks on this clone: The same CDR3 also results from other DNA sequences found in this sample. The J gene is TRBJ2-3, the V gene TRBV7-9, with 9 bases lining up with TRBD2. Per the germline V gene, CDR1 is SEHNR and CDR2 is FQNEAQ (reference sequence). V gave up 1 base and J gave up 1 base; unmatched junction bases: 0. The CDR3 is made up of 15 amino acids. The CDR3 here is CASSLVAGGTDTQYF. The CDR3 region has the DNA TGTGCCAGCAGCTTAGTAGCGGGGGGCACAGATACGCAGTATTTT.

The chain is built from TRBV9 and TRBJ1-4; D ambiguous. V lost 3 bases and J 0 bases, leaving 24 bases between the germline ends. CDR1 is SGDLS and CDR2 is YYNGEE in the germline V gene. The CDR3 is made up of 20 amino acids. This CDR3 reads CASSDTVREATDATNEKLFF. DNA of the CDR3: TGTGCCAGCAGCGATACCGTCCGGGAGGCGACTGATGCAACTAATGAAAAACTGTTTTTT. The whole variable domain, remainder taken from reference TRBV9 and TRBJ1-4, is DSGVTQTPKHLITATGQRVTLRCSPRSGDLSVYWYQQSLDQGLQFLIQYYNGEERAKGNILERFSAQQFPDLHSELNLSSLELGDSALYFCASSDTVREATDATNEKLFFGSGTQLSVL.

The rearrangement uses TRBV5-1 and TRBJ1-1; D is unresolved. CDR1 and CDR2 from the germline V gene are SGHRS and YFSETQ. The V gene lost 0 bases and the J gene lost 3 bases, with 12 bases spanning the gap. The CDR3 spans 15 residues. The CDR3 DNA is TGCGCCAGCAGCTTGGGAGGTGGGTACGACACTGAAGCTTTCTTT. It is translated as CASSLGGGYDTEAFF. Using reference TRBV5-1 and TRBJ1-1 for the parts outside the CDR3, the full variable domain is KAGVTQTPRYLIKTRGQQVTLSCSPISGHRSVSWYQQTPGQGLQFLFEYFSETQRNKGNFPGRFSGRQFSNSRSEMNVSTLELGDSALYLCASSLGGGYDTEAFFGQGTRLTVV.

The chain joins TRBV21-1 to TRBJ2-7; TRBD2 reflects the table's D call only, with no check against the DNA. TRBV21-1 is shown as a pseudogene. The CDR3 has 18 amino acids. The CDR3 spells CASKSRRLAGGPSHEQYF. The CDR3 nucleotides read TGTGCCAGCAAGTCCCGCCGCCTAGCGGGAGGGCCCTCCCACGAGCAGTACTTC.

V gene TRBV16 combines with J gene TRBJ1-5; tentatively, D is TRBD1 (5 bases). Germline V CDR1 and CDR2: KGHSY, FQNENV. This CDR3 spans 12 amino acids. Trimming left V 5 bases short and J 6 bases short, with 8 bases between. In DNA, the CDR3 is TGTGCCAGCAGCTATGGGGGTCAGCCCCAGCATTTT. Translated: CASSYGGQPQHF.

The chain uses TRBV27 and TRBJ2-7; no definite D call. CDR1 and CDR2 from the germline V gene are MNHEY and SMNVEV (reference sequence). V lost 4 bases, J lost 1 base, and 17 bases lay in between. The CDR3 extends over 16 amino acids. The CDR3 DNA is TGTGCCAGCAGTTACTCTGTTGGCGTGCAGTCCTACGAGCAGTACTTC. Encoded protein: CASSYSVGVQSYEQYF.

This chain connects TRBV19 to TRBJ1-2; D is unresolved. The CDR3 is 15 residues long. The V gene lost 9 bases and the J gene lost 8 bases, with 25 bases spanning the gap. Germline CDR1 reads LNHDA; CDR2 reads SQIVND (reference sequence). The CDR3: CASRLVQRSPGGYTF. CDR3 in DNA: TGTGCCAGCCGTCTAGTTCAAAGATCTCCGGGGGGCTACACCTTC.

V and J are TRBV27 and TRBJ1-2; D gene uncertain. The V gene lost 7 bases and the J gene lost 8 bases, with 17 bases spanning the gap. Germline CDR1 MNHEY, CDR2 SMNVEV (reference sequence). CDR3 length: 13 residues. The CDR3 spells CASTASRINGYTF. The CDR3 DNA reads TGTGCCAGCACCGCTAGCCGTATCAACGGCTACACCTTC.